This TCR beta chain is from a study of blood T cell repertoires in COVID-19. At the level of the study: Specimens from acute and convalescent COVID-19 originated in the United States, Italy and Spain.

As originally analysed: The authors estimated nucleated cell counts from reference gene primer amplification. The repertoire was sequenced with immunoSEQ multiplex PCR; TCRdb's copy has only in-frame clones and lacks some. Clone size and V and J calls were adopted from that table, with D and trimming inferred from the DNA. This table holds some 98,000 clones, roughly 80% found once. CDR3 size: 14 residues. The germline V gene encodes CDR1 LNHDA and CDR2 SQIVND (reference sequence). Deletions cut 7 bases from V and 7 bases from J, with 20 bases between. This receptor was identified in a human donor in a cohort sampled during active COVID-19. The material sequenced was peripheral blood. This chain uses TRBV19 with TRBJ2-7, with TRBD1 as a possible D gene (5 bases). The CDR3 is CASNNNPGLGEQYF. The CDR3 DNA sequence: TGTGCCAGTAATAATAATCCAGGGCTTGGAGAGCAGTACTTC.